This entry concerns a single TCR beta chain. The antigen is not known. The data stem from a study of T-cell reconstitution after alpha-beta-depleted transplantation in children. In germline, CDR1 is ENHRY, CDR2 SYGVKD. Unmatched junction bases numbered 2, after V lost 2 bases and J lost 6 bases. The CDR3 has 13 amino acids. Unique molecular identifiers tagged the TCRbeta library. MiXCR, applied by TCRdb to the PCR reads, yields one record per CDR3 protein. The data hold a few hundred thousand distinct CDR3 sequences, with 25% to 30% observed a single time. Study results and limitations: T-cell numbers and diversity, one year after transplant, stemmed largely from T cells that were newly produced.

The sample was PBMCs, taken before TCRalphabeta/CD19-depleted stem cell transplant. The TCR originated in a boy younger than two with Wiskott-Aldrich syndrome, due to receive a stem cell transplant. The chain recombines TRBV10-3 with TRBJ2-7, with 9 bases lining up with TRBD2. CDR3 DNA sequence: TGTGCCATCAGTGAGGCGGGAGGGGGCGAGCAGTACTTC. It codes for CAISEAGGGEQYF.